This T cell receptor (beta chain) came from a study of T cells in narcolepsy. Data came from immunoSEQ multiplex PCR; TCRdb stores just in-frame clones and leaves some out. The profile shows about 32,000 clones, roughly 80% of them singletons. The V and J ends lost 1 base and 10 bases respectively, with 13 bases between them. There are 13 residues in the CDR3. Germline CDR1 reads SEHNR; CDR2 reads FQNEAQ (reference sequence). Study-wide points: Comparing one patient's CSF and blood CD4+ clonotypes highlighted HCRT- and TRIB2-specific autoreactive clonotypes.

By share, this clone counts as medium-sized. Its cognate antigen is unknown. The material sequenced was memory (CD45RA-) CD4+ T cells from blood. The receptor comes from a human donor in good health. The chain couples TRBV7-9 to TRBJ1-1, with a possible D match to TRBD1 (6 bases). The DNA of the CDR3 is TGTGCCAGCAGCTTAGAGGGGAAAGGGGGAGCTTTCTTT. This translates into CASSLEGKGGAFF.